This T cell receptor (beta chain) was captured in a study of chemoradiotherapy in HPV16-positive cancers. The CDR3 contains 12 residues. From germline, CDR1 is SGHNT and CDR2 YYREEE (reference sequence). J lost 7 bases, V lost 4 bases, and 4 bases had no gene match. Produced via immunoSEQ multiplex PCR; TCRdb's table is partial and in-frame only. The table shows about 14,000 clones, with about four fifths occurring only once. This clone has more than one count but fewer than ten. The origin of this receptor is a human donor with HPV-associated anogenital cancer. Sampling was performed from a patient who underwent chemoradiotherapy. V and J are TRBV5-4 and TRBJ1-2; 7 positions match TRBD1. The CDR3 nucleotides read TGTGCCAGCAGCCAGGACAGGTCTGGCTACACCTTC. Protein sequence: CASSQDRSGYTF.